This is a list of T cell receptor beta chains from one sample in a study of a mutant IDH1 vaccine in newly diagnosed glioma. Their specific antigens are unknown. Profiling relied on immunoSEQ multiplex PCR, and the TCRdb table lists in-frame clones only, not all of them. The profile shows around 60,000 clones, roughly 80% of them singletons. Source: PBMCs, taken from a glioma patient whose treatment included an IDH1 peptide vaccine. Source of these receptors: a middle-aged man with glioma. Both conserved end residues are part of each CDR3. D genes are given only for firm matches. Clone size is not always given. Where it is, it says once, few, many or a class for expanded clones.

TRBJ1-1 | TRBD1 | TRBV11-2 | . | TGTGCCAGCAGCTTAGACCGGGACAGGGGCACTGAAGCTTTCTTT | CASSLDRDRGTEAFF
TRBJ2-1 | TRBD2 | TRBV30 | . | TGTGCCTGGGTCCCGAGGGTGTCGACTAGCGGGAAAGGGAGCTACAATGAGCAGTTCTTC | CAWVPRVSTSGKGSYNEQFF
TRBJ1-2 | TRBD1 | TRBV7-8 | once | TGTGCCAGCAGCTTGACAGGGGGAAAGGATGGCTACACCTTC | CASSLTGGKDGYTF
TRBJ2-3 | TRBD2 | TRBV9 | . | TGTGCCAGCAGCGTAGAGATCGAGGCGGGGGGCACAGATACGCAGTATTTT | CASSVEIEAGGTDTQYF
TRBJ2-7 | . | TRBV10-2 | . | TGCGCCAGCAGTGAGAGGGTCCACGAGCAGTACTTC | CASSERVHEQYF
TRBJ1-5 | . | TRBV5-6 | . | TGTGCCAGCAGCTTAACAGTTGATCAGCCCCAGCATTTT | CASSLTVDQPQHF
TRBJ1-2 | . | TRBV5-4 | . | TGTGCCAGCAGCTCGAAAAACAGTACTAACTATGGCTACACCTTC | CASSSKNSTNYGYTF
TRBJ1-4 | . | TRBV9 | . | TGTGCCAGCAGCGGGGGGACTGTCGACGGAAAACTGTTTTTT | CASSGGTVDGKLFF
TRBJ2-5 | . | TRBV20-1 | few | TGCAGTGCTAGGGTGGAGACCCAGTACTTC | CSARVETQYF
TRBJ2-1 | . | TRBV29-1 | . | TGCAGCGTACGGGGGCGCGAGCAGTTCTTC | CSVRGREQFF
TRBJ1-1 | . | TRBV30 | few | TGTGCCTGGATAGTCGGGGGGCGCGGACTACAGAACACTGAAGCTTTCTTT | CAWIVGGRGLQNTEAFF
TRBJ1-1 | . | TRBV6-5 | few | TGTGCCAGCATTCGGGGCGGGGGACCCACTGAAGCTTTCTTT | CASIRGGGPTEAFF
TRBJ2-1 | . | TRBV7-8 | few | TGTGCCAGCAGCTTACGGGTTGGTGGGGTATACAATGAGCAGTTCTTC | CASSLRVGGVYNEQFF
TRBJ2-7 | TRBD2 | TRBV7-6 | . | TGTGCCAGCAGTTCCGGGACTAGCGGGTTCTACGAGCAGTACTTC | CASSSGTSGFYEQYF
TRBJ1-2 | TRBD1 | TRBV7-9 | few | TGTGCCAGCAGTCCACAGGGGGACTATGGCTACACCTTC | CASSPQGDYGYTF
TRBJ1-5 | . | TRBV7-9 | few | TGTGCCAGCAGCTTGTCCAGTAAAGATCAGCCCCAGCATTTT | CASSLSSKDQPQHF
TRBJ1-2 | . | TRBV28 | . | TGTGCCAGCAGTCCCCTACTGGGCGGCTATGGCTACACCTTC | CASSPLLGGYGYTF
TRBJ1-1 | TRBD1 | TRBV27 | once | TGTGCCAGCAGTCGCCAGGGGGCGGGGGCTGAAGCTTTCTTT | CASSRQGAGAEAFF
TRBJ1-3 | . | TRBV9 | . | TGTGCCAGCAGCGTAGACAGGGAAGGAAACACCATATATTTT | CASSVDREGNTIYF
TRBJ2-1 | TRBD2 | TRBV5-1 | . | TGCGCCAGCAGCCCGGGGACTAGCGGGGTGGCAAGGGATGAGCAGTTCTTC | CASSPGTSGVARDEQFF
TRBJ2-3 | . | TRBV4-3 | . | TGCGCCAGCAGCCGTGGAGCGGGACAAGGGGATACGCAGTATTTT | CASSRGAGQGDTQYF
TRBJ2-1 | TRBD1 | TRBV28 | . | TGTGCCAGCAGTTTAACAGGGGTGGCTGCTGAGCAGTTCTTC | CASSLTGVAAEQFF
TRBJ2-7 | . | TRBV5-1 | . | TGCGCCAGCAGCTTGAGCGGATCCTCCTACGAGCAGTACTTC | CASSLSGSSYEQYF
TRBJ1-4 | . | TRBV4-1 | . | TGCGCCAGCAGACTCGGGCAGGGCCGGCAATTCGGAAAACTGTTTTTT | CASRLGQGRQFGKLFF
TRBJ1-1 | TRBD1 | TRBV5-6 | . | TGTGCCAGCAGCCCCCCCCACAGGGGGAGCACTGAAGCTTTCTTT | CASSPPHRGSTEAFF
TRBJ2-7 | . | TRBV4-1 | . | TGCGCCAGCAGCCAAGATTTATTCAGGGAAGGCTACGAGCAGTACTTC | CASSQDLFREGYEQYF
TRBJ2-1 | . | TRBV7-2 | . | TGTGCCAGCACCCCTCAAGGAGTACCCTACAATGAGCAGTTCTTC | CASTPQGVPYNEQFF
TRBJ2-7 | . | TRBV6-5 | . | TGTGCCAGCAGTGCCGGACTACTACAGTCCTACGAGCAGTACTTC | CASSAGLLQSYEQYF
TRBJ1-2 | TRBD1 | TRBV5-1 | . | TGCGCCAGCAGCTTTGGGCAGGGGGCTTCTGGCTACACCTTC | CASSFGQGASGYTF
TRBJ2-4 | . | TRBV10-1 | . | TGCGCCAGCAGTGATTGGCTAGCAGACGTTCTAGCCAAAAACATTCAGTACTTC | CASSDWLADVLAKNIQYF
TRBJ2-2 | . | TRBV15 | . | TGTGCCACCAGCACAGAGGGGGGGCGGAACACCGGGGAGCTGTTTTTT | CATSTEGGRNTGELFF
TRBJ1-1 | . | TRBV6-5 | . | TGTGCCAGCAGACAGGACACCCCTGGGGCTTTCTTT | CASRQDTPGAFF
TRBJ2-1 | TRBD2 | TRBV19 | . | TGTGCCAGTAGGGTAGCGGGGGGGCGAGCCTACAATGAGCAGTTCTTC | CASRVAGGRAYNEQFF
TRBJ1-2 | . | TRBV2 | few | TGTGCCAGCAGGTTAAACATAGGGTATGGCTACACCTTC | CASRLNIGYGYTF
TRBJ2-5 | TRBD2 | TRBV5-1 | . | TGCGCCAGCAGCTACGGACTAGCGGGAGCCGGTGAGACCCAGTACTTC | CASSYGLAGAGETQYF
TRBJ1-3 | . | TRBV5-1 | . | TGCGCCAGCAGCTTGGAAGGGGAGGCTGGAAACACCATATATTTT | CASSLEGEAGNTIYF
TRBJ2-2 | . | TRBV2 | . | TGTGCCAGCAGTGGTACAGCATCTAACACCGGGGAGCTGTTTTTT | CASSGTASNTGELFF
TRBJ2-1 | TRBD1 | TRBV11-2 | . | TGTGCCAGCAGGTCCTTGAGGGACAGGAAACAATACAATGAGCAGTTCTTC | CASRSLRDRKQYNEQFF
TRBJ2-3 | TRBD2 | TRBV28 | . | TGTGCCAGCAGCCCTAGACTAGCAGTGCTACAAGAGGATACGCAGTATTTT | CASSPRLAVLQEDTQYF
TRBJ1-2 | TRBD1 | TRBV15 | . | TGTGCCACCAGCAGAAGACAGGGGGCTAACTATGGCTACACCTTC | CATSRRQGANYGYTF
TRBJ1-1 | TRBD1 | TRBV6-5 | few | TGTGCCAGCAGTTACTCAAACAGGGGGCCTGAAGCTTTCTTT | CASSYSNRGPEAFF
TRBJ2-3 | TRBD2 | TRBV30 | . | TGTGCCTGGAGTGTAGGGACTAGCGGGAGGGCCAGTAGCACAGATACGCAGTATTTT | CAWSVGTSGRASSTDTQYF
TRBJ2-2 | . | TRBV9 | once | TGTGCCAGCAGCGACACCCCTATTGTCGGGGAGCTGTTTTTT | CASSDTPIVGELFF
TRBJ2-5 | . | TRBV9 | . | TGTGCCAGCAGCGTACTCGGGGTGGAAGCCCAAGAGACCCAGTACTTC | CASSVLGVEAQETQYF
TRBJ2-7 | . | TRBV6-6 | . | TGTGCCAGCAGTTACTCTGGAGGGGCGCAATACGAGCAGTACTTC | CASSYSGGAQYEQYF
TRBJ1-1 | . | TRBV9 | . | TGTGCCAGCAGCGTAGAGGGGTCGAACACTGAAGCTTTCTTT | CASSVEGSNTEAFF
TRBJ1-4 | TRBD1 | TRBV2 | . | TGTGCCAGCAGTGCGGGACAGGGGAGTGAAAAACTGTTTTTT | CASSAGQGSEKLFF
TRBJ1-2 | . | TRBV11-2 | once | TGTGCCAGCAGCTTAGACAGATATGCTAACTATGGCTACACCTTC | CASSLDRYANYGYTF
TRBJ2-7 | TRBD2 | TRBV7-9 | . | TGTGCCAGCAGCTCACCGATAGGGGCGGGAGGAGGGTACGAGCAGTACTTC | CASSSPIGAGGGYEQYF
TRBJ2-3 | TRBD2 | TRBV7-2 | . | TGTGCCAGCAGCTTAGGTACTAGCGGAGGCACAGATACGCAGTATTTT | CASSLGTSGGTDTQYF
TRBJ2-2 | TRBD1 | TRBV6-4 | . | TGTGCCAGCGTCGAAAGGGGGCCGAACACCGGGGAGCTGTTTTTT | CASVERGPNTGELFF
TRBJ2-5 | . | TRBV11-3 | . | TGTGCCAGCAGCTCTGCCTGGGGGGAGACCCAGTACTTC | CASSSAWGETQYF
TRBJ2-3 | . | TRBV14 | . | TGTGCCAGCAGCCAAGAGTTGCCAGATACGCAGTATTTT | CASSQELPDTQYF
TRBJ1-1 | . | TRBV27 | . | TGTGCCAGCAGTTTAGTTCCCAGGGGCCCGAACACTGAAGCTTTCTTT | CASSLVPRGPNTEAFF
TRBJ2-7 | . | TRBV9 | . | TGTGCCAGCAGCCGACGACAGCTAGAAGGGGAGCAGTACTTC | CASSRRQLEGEQYF
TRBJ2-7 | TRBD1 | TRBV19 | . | TGTGCCAGTAGTATAAGGACAGGGGCCTACGAGCAGTACTTC | CASSIRTGAYEQYF
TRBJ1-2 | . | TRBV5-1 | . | TGCGCCAGCAGCTCGGACAGAGATGGCTACACCTTC | CASSSDRDGYTF
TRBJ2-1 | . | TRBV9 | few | TGTGCCAGCAGCCTCAGTCCCCCCCCCGATGAGCAGTTCTTC | CASSLSPPPDEQFF
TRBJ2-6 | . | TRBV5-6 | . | TGTGCCAGCAGCTTGGGACAGTCCTCTGGGGCCAACGTCCTGACTTTC | CASSLGQSSGANVLTF